The clone carrying this T cell receptor (beta chain) was recorded many times. Antigen specificity is unknown. The data were taken from a study of CD8 T cells in ankylosing spondylitis. Study observations and caveats: Disease-linked clones had a CD8+ phenotype and relatively low frequency in peripheral blood.

Looked up from germline, CDR1 is SGHRS and CDR2 is YFSETQ. CDR3 length: 17 amino acids. V dropped 1 base and J dropped 2; count of bases not matched to a gene: 9. In TCRdb, the 5' RACE reads were re-called with MiXCR into one record per CDR3 protein. The data hold about 140,000 distinct CDR3 sequences, with around 6.6% observed a single time. The origin of this receptor is a female donor with ankylosing spondylitis or in good health (not recorded which). The chain combines TRBV5-1 with TRBJ2-3; 8 positions match TRBD2. The material sequenced was blood, either unsorted or a sorted T cell fraction (not recorded which). The CDR3 is CASSLNVVSGNTDTQYF. The CDR3 DNA sequence: TGCGCCAGCAGCTTGAACGTGGTTAGCGGGAACACAGATACGCAGTATTTT. Combining the CDR3 with reference TRBV5-1 and TRBJ2-3 gives the whole variable domain KAGVTQTPRYLIKTRGQQVTLSCSPISGHRSVSWYQQTPGQGLQFLFEYFSETQRNKGNFPGRFSGRQFSNSRSEMNVSTLELGDSALYLCASSLNVVSGNTDTQYFGPGTRLTVL.